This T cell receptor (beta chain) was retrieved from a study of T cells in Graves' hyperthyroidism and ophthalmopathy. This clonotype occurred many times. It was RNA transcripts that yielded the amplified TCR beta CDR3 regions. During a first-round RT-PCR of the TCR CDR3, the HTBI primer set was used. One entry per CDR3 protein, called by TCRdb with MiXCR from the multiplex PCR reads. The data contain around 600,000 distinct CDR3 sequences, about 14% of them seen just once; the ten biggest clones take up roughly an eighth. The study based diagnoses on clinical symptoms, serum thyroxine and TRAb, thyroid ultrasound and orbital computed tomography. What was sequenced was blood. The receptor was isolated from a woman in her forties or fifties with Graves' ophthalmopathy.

The CDR3 reads CASNSGKFYQETQYF. Written as DNA, the CDR3 is TGTGCCAGCAATAGCGGGAAGTTTTACCAAGAGACCCAGTACTTC. The chain recombines TRBV12-3 or TRBV12-4 with TRBJ2-5, with 8 bases that match TRBD2. CDR3 size: 15 residues. The V and J ends lost 7 bases and 0 bases, in that order; junction bases with no gene match: 7.